These T cell receptor beta chains were read from a single sample in a study of shared clonotypes between healthy human individuals. Clones were read by immunoSEQ multiplex PCR, and TCRdb kept only the in-frame ones, dropping some. The profile shows over a million clones, around 78% of them singletons. Sample: memory CD4+ T cells from PBMCs. The receptors were gathered from a man between 18 and 35 years old in good health. Some clones in this sample may be carry-over from other donors' samples. CDR3s include the opening cysteine and the closing phenylalanine or tryptophan. Each record gives: J gene, D gene, V gene, clone size, CDR3 protein, CDR3 DNA. The D gene is left open where the match is weak. Clone size, where shown, is once, few, many, or a class for clones that have expanded.

TRBJ2-3 TRBD2 TRBV28 . CASSLAGVADTQYF TGTGCCAGCAGTTTAGCGGGAGTGGCGGATACGCAGTATTTT
TRBJ1-3 . TRBV28 once CASSPPLALDGNTIYF TGTGCCAGCAGTCCTCCCTTGGCTCTGGATGGAAACACCATATATTTT
TRBJ2-2 . TRBV4-1 . CASSQDGTPAGTGELFF TGCGCCAGCAGCCAAGACGGGACTCCCGCGGGCACCGGGGAGCTGTTTTTT
TRBJ2-7 TRBD2 TRBV5-6 . CASSQGLAGAYEQYF TGTGCCAGCAGCCAGGGACTAGCGGGAGCGTACGAGCAGTACTTC
TRBJ2-7 . TRBV15 . CATSREGYEQYF TGTGCCACCAGCAGAGAGGGTTACGAGCAGTACTTC
TRBJ2-7 . TRBV18 once CASSPLSAGRAEQYF TGTGCCAGCTCACCATTATCCGCAGGGCGAGCCGAGCAGTACTTC
TRBJ1-2 . TRBV9 . CASSVEDSYGYTF TGTGCCAGCAGCGTAGAGGACAGCTATGGCTACACCTTC
TRBJ2-7 TRBD2 TRBV28 once CASSFPAGGGYEQYF TGTGCCAGCAGTTTCCCGGCGGGGGGCGGCTACGAGCAGTACTTC
TRBJ2-1 . TRBV4-1 few CASSQDRRGLAPGSYNEQFF TGCGCCAGCAGCCAAGATCGGAGGGGGCTGGCCCCGGGGTCCTACAATGAGCAGTTCTTC
TRBJ1-4 . TRBV28 . CASSGAEGRGEKLFF TGTGCCAGCAGTGGGGCGGAAGGTCGAGGGGAAAAACTGTTTTTT
TRBJ2-1 . TRBV11-1 . CASSLEGQGGYNEQFF TGTGCCAGCAGCTTAGAGGGGCAGGGGGGATACAATGAGCAGTTCTTC
TRBJ2-5 TRBD1 TRBV6-6 . CASTNGQGETQYF TGTGCCAGCACCAATGGACAGGGAGAGACCCAGTACTTC
TRBJ2-5 . TRBV30 . CAWNSRVQETQYF TGTGCCTGGAATTCCCGCGTCCAAGAGACCCAGTACTTC
TRBJ1-5 . TRBV4-1 . CASSQGRGQPQHF TGCGCCAGCAGCCAAGGCAGGGGTCAGCCCCAGCATTTT
TRBJ1-2 . TRBV14 . CASSQGITPGYGYTF TGTGCCAGCAGCCAAGGTATTACCCCCGGATATGGCTACACCTTC
TRBJ2-5 TRBD2 TRBV7-2 . CASSLLGSGKIQETQYF TGTGCCAGCAGCCTACTCGGTAGCGGGAAAATTCAAGAGACCCAGTACTTC
TRBJ1-2 . TRBV6-5 . CASSYSFRTAGGYTF TGTGCCAGCAGTTACTCCTTCAGGACCGCTGGGGGCTACACCTTC
TRBJ2-5 TRBD2 TRBV4-1 . CASSQGTSVQETQYF TGCGCCAGCAGCCAAGGGACTAGCGTCCAAGAGACCCAGTACTTC
TRBJ1-1 TRBD1 TRBV7-2 once CASSATQGATVSAFF TGTGCCAGCAGCGCCACCCAGGGGGCAACTGTCTCAGCTTTCTTT
TRBJ2-1 TRBD2 TRBV6-1 . CASSFSSGLYNEQFF TGTGCCAGCAGCTTCTCTAGCGGCCTCTACAATGAGCAGTTCTTC
TRBJ2-7 TRBD1 TRBV5-1 . CASSSGTGTYEQYF TGCGCCAGCAGCTCCGGGACAGGGACCTACGAGCAGTACTTC
TRBJ1-1 . TRBV2 few CASSKRDTLRGAFF TGTGCCAGCAGTAAACGGGACACCCTTAGAGGAGCTTTCTTT
TRBJ1-5 . TRBV7-8 once CASSLGRASNQPQHF TGTGCCAGCAGCTTAGGGAGGGCGAGCAATCAGCCCCAGCATTTT
TRBJ2-7 . TRBV27 few CASGWLGQNPYEQYF TGTGCCAGCGGCTGGCTTGGACAGAACCCCTACGAGCAGTACTTC
TRBJ2-1 . TRBV9 . CASSADRSSYNEQFF TGTGCCAGCAGCGCCGATAGGAGCTCCTACAATGAGCAGTTCTTC
TRBJ2-3 . TRBV27 few CASSLYKATDTQYF TGTGCCAGCAGTTTATATAAGGCAACCGATACGCAGTATTTT
TRBJ1-1 . TRBV29-1 . CSGTNWNTEAFF TGCAGCGGAACCAACTGGAACACTGAAGCTTTCTTT
TRBJ2-2 TRBD1 TRBV18 . CASSANRGSTGELFF TGTGCCAGCTCAGCAAACAGGGGTAGCACCGGGGAGCTGTTTTTT
TRBJ2-2 TRBD2 TRBV28 . CASSRSGMTGELFF TGTGCCAGCAGCCGTAGCGGGATGACCGGGGAGCTGTTTTTT
TRBJ2-3 TRBD2 TRBV18 . CASSPPGGRRTDTQYF TGTGCCAGCTCACCACCGGGAGGGAGGCGCACAGATACGCAGTATTTT
TRBJ2-1 . TRBV5-1 . CASSLDFQWNEQFF TGCGCCAGCAGCTTGGACTTCCAGTGGAATGAGCAGTTCTTC
TRBJ2-7 . TRBV7-8 . CASSLAGPTNEQYF TGTGCCAGCAGCTTAGCGGGGCCCACCAACGAGCAGTACTTC
TRBJ2-2 . TRBV5-1 . CASGEGEGTRELFF TGCGCCAGCGGTGAGGGCGAGGGCACCCGGGAGCTGTTTTTT
TRBJ2-5 TRBD2 TRBV2 . CASDAGGGGETQYF TGTGCCAGCGACGCGGGAGGGGGAGGGGAGACCCAGTACTTC